This T cell receptor beta chain was observed in a study of shared clonotypes between healthy human individuals. At the level of the study: Each donor contributed plates that comprised three CD4 naive, three CD4 memory, two CD8 naive and one CD8 memory.

This CDR3 region has 14 residues. The germline V gene has CDR1 SNHLY and CDR2 FYNNEI. Naive CD8 cells, CD45RO-negative and positively selected for CCR7, excluded terminally differentiated effector memory CD45RA+ cells. Generated by immunoSEQ multiplex PCR, the TCRdb table keeps only in-frame clones and is missing some. The data contain around 600,000 clones, roughly 95% of them singletons. The origin of this receptor is a woman aged 25 to 39 in good health. This sequence joins TRBV2 and TRBJ2-5; 9 bases map to TRBD1. TRBJ2-7 explains the end of the DNA better; the J call may be wrong. Sequenced: naive CD8+ T cells sorted from blood. CDR3 region: CASRAGTGSYEQYF. As DNA, the CDR3 is TGTGCCAGCAGGGCGGGGACAGGGAGCTACGAGCAGTACTTC.